This T cell receptor (beta chain) stems from a study of lymphopenia after photon versus proton radiotherapy. Notes on this clone: The antigen is unknown.

The repertoire was sequenced with immunoSEQ multiplex PCR; TCRdb's copy has only in-frame clones and lacks some. The sample includes fewer than 35,000 clones, around 90% of them seen just once. Study-level points and caveats: Oligoclonal CD8+ Temra expansion after nadir drove photon patients' diversity drop.

Germline V gene sequence: CDR1 LNHDA, CDR2 SQIVND (reference sequence). V was pared by 5 bases and J by 4 bases, with 1 base of the junction left unmatched. This CDR3 has 14 amino acids. V usage is TRBV19 and J usage is TRBJ1-5; 11 nucleotides match TRBD1. The receptor comes from a woman in her forties or fifties with pancreatic cancer. The material sequenced was peripheral blood, taken from a patient treated with photon-based radiotherapy. CDR3 nucleotides: TGTGCCAGTAGTGGGACAGGGGGTAATCAGCCCCAGCATTTT. Translating it yields CASSGTGGNQPQHF.